This TCR beta chain derives from a study of OX40 agonist ivuxolimab in advanced cancers. Looking at the study overall: An agonistic anti-OX40 (CD134) antibody, ivuxolimab, was used to treat the patients. Findings of the study overall: Researchers report that CD8+ T cells had, on average, more expanded clones than CD4+.

Remarks on this clone: The antigen remains unidentified.

Measured with immunoSEQ multiplex PCR; TCRdb has only the in-frame clones, and not every one. The repertoire holds 55,000 to 85,000 clones, with 80% as singletons. CDR3 length: 13 amino acids. Germline V gene data show CDR1 as MGHRA and CDR2 as YSYEKL. Trimming removed 5 bases from V and 4 bases from J; junction bases left unmatched: 4. The sequenced sample was CD4+ or CD8+ T cells sorted from blood, obtained in a trial of the OX40 agonist ivuxolimab. The chain links TRBV4-1 to TRBJ1-2, with 7 bases fitting TRBD1. The receptor's source is an adult with an advanced solid tumor such as melanoma, head and neck, liver or kidney cancer. The CDR3 nucleotides read TGCGCCAGCAGCGACAGGGTCGGCTATGGCTACACCTTC. Protein product: CASSDRVGYGYTF.